The T cell receptor (beta chain) described here comes from a study of relationships among human T cell subsets. Worth noting for this clonotype: The antigen is unknown.

After CD25, CD56 and CD294 bead selections, the flow-through was collected as Th1 cells. Semiquantitative ARM-PCR amplified T cell receptor alpha and beta CDR3 regions from mRNA. ARM-PCR used tagged nested gene-specific primers, then communal superprimers for exponential amplification. MiXCR, run by TCRdb on the multiplex PCR reads, gives a single entry per CDR3 protein. The data contain 10,000 to 15,000 distinct CDR3 sequences, roughly 68% of them singletons. Overall study findings and caveats: Th1, Th2 and regulatory subsets overlapped substantially in CDR3 sequences. Bead sorting may have left some CD4+CD8+ double-positive cells.

Sequencing was done on a sample of CD4+ Th1 cells sorted from blood. The clonotype was recovered from a man in his forties in good health.

CDR3 nucleotide sequence: TGTGCCAGCAGCCAGACAGGGATTTACGAGCAGTACTTC. The encoded protein is CASSQTGIYEQYF. The genes are TRBV14 and TRBJ2-7, with 7 bases matching TRBD1. The CDR3 has 13 residues. Trimming took 3 bases from V and 4 from J; bases not matched to a gene: 3. Germline lookup yields CDR1 SGHDN and CDR2 FVKESK.